This T cell receptor beta chain was sequenced for a study of blood T cell repertoires in COVID-19. Study as a whole: PBMCs, B-cell-depleted T cells, or T cells were the source of the cDNA or gDNA that made up the material.

Trimming left V 5 bases short and J 4 bases short, with 21 bases between. The CDR3 loop spans 16 amino acids. Per the germline V gene, CDR1 is SGHVS and CDR2 is FQNEAQ. The table came from immunoSEQ multiplex PCR; TCRdb's copy has only in-frame clones and leaves some out. The data show about 78,000 clones, roughly 73% seen once. Sample: peripheral blood. The TCR was taken from a human donor in a cohort sampled during active COVID-19. The rearrangement links TRBV7-8 to TRBJ2-7; possible D gene TRBD1, 6 bases. CDR3 nucleotide sequence: TGTGCCAGCAGCACGGACAGCCGATACGTCCGGTACGAGCAGTACTTC. It is translated as CASSTDSRYVRYEQYF.